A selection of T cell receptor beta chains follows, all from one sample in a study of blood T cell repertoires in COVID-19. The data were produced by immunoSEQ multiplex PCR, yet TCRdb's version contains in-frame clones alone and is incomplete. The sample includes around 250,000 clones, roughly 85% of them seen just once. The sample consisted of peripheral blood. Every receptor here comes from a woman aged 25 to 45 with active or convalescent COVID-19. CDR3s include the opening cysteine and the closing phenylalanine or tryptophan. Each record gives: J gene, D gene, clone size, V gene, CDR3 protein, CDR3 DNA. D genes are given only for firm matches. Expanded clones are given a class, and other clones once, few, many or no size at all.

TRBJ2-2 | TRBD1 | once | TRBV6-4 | CASSDDRGPAGELFF | TGTGCCAGCAGTGATGACAGGGGGCCGGCCGGGGAGCTGTTTTTT
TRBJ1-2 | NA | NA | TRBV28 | CASSSTSGAYGYTF | TGTGCCAGCAGTTCTACCTCAGGGGCCTATGGCTACACCTTC
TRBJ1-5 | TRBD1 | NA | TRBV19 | CASTGTGSNQPQHF | TGTGCCAGTACTGGGACAGGGAGCAATCAGCCCCAGCATTTT
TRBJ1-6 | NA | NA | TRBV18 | CASSPARGAPLHF | TGTGCCAGCTCACCAGCTCGTGGAGCACCCCTCCACTTT
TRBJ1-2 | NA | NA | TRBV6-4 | CASSPLAGNRDGFYGYTF | TGTGCCAGCAGTCCCCTGGCCGGTAACAGGGACGGCTTCTATGGCTACACCTTC
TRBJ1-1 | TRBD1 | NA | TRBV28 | CASSVPGQGLVNTEAFF | TGTGCCAGCAGTGTACCGGGACAGGGGCTCGTGAACACTGAAGCTTTCTTT
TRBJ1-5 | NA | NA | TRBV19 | CASSPDRTDNQPQHF | TGTGCCAGTAGTCCTGACAGAACTGACAATCAGCCCCAGCATTTT
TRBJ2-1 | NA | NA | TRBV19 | CASSIAASIHEQFF | TGTGCCAGTAGTATAGCGGCTAGCATCCATGAGCAGTTCTTC
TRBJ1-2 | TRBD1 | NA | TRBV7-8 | CASSLAGTDYGYTF | TGTGCCAGCAGCCTAGCCGGGACAGACTATGGCTACACCTTC
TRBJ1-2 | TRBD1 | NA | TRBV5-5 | CASSRNPDRVWDGYTF | TGTGCCAGCAGCCGAAACCCGGACAGGGTATGGGATGGCTACACCTTC
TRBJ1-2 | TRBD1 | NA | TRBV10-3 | CAISVGTVYGYTF | TGTGCCATCAGTGTCGGGACAGTCTATGGCTACACCTTC
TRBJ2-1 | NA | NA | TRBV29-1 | CSFLPNTIDEQFF | TGCAGTTTTCTCCCCAATACAATTGATGAGCAGTTCTTC
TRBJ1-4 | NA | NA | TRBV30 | CAWRKGPYEKLFF | TGTGCCTGGAGAAAGGGGCCCTATGAAAAACTGTTTTTT
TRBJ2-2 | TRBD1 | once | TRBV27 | CASSSDRGPPGELFF | TGTGCCAGCAGTTCGGACAGGGGACCCCCCGGGGAGCTGTTTTTT
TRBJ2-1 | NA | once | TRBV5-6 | CASSPWRVNEQFF | TGTGCCAGCAGCCCCTGGAGGGTCAATGAGCAGTTCTTC
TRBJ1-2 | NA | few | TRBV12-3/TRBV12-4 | CASSLVSTRGYTF | TGTGCCAGCAGTTTAGTATCTACGCGGGGCTACACCTTC
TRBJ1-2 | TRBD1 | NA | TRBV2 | CASSGTGGSYGYTF | TGTGCCAGCAGCGGGACAGGGGGCAGCTATGGCTACACCTTC
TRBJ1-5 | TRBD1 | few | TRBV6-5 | CASSGIDREQQPQHF | TGTGCCAGCAGCGGTATCGACAGGGAACAACAGCCCCAGCATTTT
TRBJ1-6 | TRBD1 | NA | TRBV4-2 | CASSQANRGSYNSPLHF | TGTGCCAGCAGCCAAGCGAACAGGGGATCTTATAATTCACCCCTCCACTTT
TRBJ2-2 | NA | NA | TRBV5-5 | CASSSGLPIGELFF | TGTGCCAGCAGCTCCGGACTCCCAATAGGGGAGCTGTTTTTT
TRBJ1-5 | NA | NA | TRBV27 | CASSPSAGDSNQPQHF | TGTGCCAGCAGTCCATCGGCTGGAGATAGCAATCAGCCCCAGCATTTT
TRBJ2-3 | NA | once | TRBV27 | CASGFRGTDTQYF | TGTGCCAGCGGCTTCAGGGGCACAGATACGCAGTATTTT
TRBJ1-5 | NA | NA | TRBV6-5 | CASRPGVEQPQHF | TGTGCCAGCAGGCCGGGTGTGGAGCAGCCCCAGCATTTT
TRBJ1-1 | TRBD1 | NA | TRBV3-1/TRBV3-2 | CASSHRQGGTEAFF | TGTGCCAGCAGCCATCGACAGGGGGGCACTGAAGCTTTCTTT
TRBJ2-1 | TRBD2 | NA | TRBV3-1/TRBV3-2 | CASSQPPLAGGYNEQFF | TGTGCCAGCAGCCAACCGCCACTAGCGGGGGGGTATAATGAGCAGTTCTTC
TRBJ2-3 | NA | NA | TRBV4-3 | CASSQSYRDTDTQYF | TGCGCCAGCAGCCAATCTTACCGGGACACAGATACGCAGTATTTT
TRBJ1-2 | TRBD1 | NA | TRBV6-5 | CASTRTGNYGYTF | TGTGCCAGCACCAGGACAGGGAACTATGGCTACACCTTC
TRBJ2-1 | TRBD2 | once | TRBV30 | CAWRRRGGSYNEQFF | TGTGCCTGGAGGCGGCGGGGGGGCTCCTACAATGAGCAGTTCTTC
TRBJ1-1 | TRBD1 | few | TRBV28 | CASRRGRNTEAFF | TGTGCCAGCAGGAGGGGGCGGAACACTGAAGCTTTCTTT
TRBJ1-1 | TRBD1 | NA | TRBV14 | CASSGTGFLTNTEAFF | TGTGCCAGCAGCGGGACAGGGTTCCTAACGAACACTGAAGCTTTCTTT
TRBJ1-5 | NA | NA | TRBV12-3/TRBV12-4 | CASSLVQQQPQHF | TGTGCCAGCAGCCTTGTACAACAACAGCCCCAGCATTTT
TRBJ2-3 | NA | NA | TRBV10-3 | CAISEGRDTQYF | TGTGCCATCAGTGAGGGCAGAGATACGCAGTATTTT
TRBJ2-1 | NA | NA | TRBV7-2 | CASSLMRKLDEQFF | TGTGCCAGCAGCTTGATGAGAAAATTGGATGAGCAGTTCTTC
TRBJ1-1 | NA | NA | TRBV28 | CASGGLSTEAFF | TGTGCCAGCGGAGGGTTGAGCACTGAAGCTTTCTTT
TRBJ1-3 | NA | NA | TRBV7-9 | CASSLASIGGGNTIYF | TGTGCCAGCAGCTTAGCATCAATTGGCGGGGGAAACACCATATATTTT
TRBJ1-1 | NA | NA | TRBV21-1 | CASSNPGQSMNTEAFF | TGTGCCAGCAGCAATCCGGGACAGTCCATGAACACTGAAGCTTTCTTT
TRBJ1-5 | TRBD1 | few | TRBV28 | CASSFIPDRGRQPQHF | TGTGCCAGCAGTTTTATTCCGGACAGGGGTCGTCAGCCCCAGCATTTT
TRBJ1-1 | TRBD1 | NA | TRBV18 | CASSPVVQGASTEAFF | TGTGCCAGCTCACCAGTAGTACAGGGGGCGAGCACTGAAGCTTTCTTT
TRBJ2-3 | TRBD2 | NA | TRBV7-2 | CASSFSGGPSSTDTQYF | TGTGCCAGCAGCTTTAGCGGGGGCCCCAGTAGCACAGATACGCAGTATTTT
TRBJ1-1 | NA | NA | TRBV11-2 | CASSLGGVEAFF | TGTGCCAGCAGCTTAGGGGGGGTAGAAGCTTTCTTT
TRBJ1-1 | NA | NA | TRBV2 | CASSYGHSNTEAFF | TGTGCCAGCAGCTACGGACACTCTAACACTGAAGCTTTCTTT
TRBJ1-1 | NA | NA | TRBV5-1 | CASSFAGVPEAFF | TGCGCCAGCAGCTTCGCGGGGGTCCCTGAAGCTTTCTTT
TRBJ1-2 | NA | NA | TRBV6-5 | CASSYPRQAGYTF | TGTGCCAGCAGTTACCCCCGGCAGGCGGGGTACACCTTC
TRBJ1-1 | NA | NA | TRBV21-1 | CASSKARGIEAFF | TGTGCCAGCAGCAAAGCGCGCGGTATTGAAGCTTTCTTT
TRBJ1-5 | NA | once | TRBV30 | CAWSVGGHINQPQHF | TGTGCCTGGAGTGTCGGGGGGCATATCAATCAGCCCCAGCATTTT
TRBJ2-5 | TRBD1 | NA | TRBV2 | CASSETGEETQYF | TGTGCCAGCAGTGAAACAGGGGAGGAGACCCAGTACTTC